The T cell receptor (beta chain) under discussion was sequenced for a study of cytomegalovirus exposure and HLA in healthy donors. This PCR relied on a set of 60 Vbeta primers and 13 Jbeta primers. The method was immunoSEQ multiplex PCR; TCRdb's version includes in-frame clones alone and lacks a portion of them. The sample lists some 90,000 clones; over 70% were seen once. Germline CDR1 MNHEY, CDR2 SMNVEV (reference sequence). After removal of 3 bases from V and 3 bases from J, the junction contained 9 bases not matched to a gene. This CDR3 comprises 16 residues. The sequence was obtained from a man aged 35 to 55 in good health and CMV-seronegative. The rearrangement joins TRBV27 to TRBJ2-3; 7 bases map to TRBD2. The sample comprised PBMCs. In DNA, the CDR3 is TGTGCCAGCAGTTTCCTGGCGGGGGAGAATACAGATACGCAGTATTTT. Amino acids: CASSFLAGENTDTQYF.